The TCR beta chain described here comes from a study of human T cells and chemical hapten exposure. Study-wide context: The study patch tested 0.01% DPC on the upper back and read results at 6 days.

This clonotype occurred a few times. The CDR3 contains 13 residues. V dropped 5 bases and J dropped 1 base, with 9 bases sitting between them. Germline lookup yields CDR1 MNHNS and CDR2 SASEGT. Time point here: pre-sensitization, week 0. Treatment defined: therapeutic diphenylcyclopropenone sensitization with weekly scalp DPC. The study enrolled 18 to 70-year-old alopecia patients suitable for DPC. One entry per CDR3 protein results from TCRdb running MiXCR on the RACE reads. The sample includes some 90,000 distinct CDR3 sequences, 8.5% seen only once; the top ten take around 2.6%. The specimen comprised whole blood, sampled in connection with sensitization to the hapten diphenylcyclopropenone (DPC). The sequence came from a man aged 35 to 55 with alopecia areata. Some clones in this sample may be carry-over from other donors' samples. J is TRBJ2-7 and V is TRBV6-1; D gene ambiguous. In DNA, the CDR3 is TGTGCCAGCAGTTTGCAGGTTTCCTACGAGCAGTACGTC. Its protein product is CASSLQVSYEQYV.